The rows below give T cell receptor beta chains drawn from one sample of a study of T cell responses to AZD1222 COVID-19 vaccine. Assay: immunoSEQ multiplex PCR; the TCRdb copy retains only in-frame clones and omits some. The repertoire includes about 130,000 clones, about nine tenths of them detected once, and 6.9% sits in the top ten. This specimen was peripheral blood, taken on day 0 of AZD1222 vaccination. Source of these receptors: an adult in good health. Each CDR3 is given with its conserved first and last residue. A D gene is named only where the DNA matches it firmly. Some rows have no size entry. The others give once, few or many, or a class for an expanded clone.

j_call clone_size v_call d_call cdr3_aa cdr3_nt
TRBJ1-1 once TRBV4-1 - CASSQEWGEAFF TGCGCCAGCAGCCAAGAATGGGGAGAAGCTTTCTTT
TRBJ2-3 - TRBV5-1 - CASSLAPIYTDTQYF TGCGCCAGCAGCTTGGCCCCGATATACACAGATACGCAGTATTTT
TRBJ1-1 - TRBV19 TRBD1 CASSIVAGGTEAFF TGTGCCAGTAGTATAGTGGCAGGGGGCACTGAAGCTTTCTTT
TRBJ1-1 - TRBV27 TRBD1 CASSSSTGLNTEAFF TGTGCCAGCAGTTCCTCGACAGGGTTGAACACTGAAGCTTTCTTT
TRBJ1-6 - TRBV4-2 TRBD1 CASSQGQGNSPLHF TGTGCCAGCAGCCAGGGACAGGGGAATTCACCCCTCCACTTT
TRBJ1-2 - TRBV10-3 - CAISDYRGADERDGYTF TGTGCCATCAGTGATTATAGGGGCGCGGACGAAAGAGATGGCTACACCTTC
TRBJ2-2 - TRBV4-3 TRBD1 CASRLQDRETYTGELFF TGCGCCAGCAGGCTTCAGGACAGGGAAACATACACCGGGGAGCTGTTTTTT
TRBJ1-3 - TRBV10-3 - CAIWAGGYSGNTIYF TGTGCCATCTGGGCCGGCGGCTACTCTGGAAACACCATATATTTT
TRBJ2-5 - TRBV3-1/TRBV3-2 - CASSQVRNGETQYF TGTGCCAGCAGCCAAGTGCGCAACGGAGAGACCCAGTACTTC
TRBJ1-1 - TRBV6-5 TRBD1 CASSYSPGQGLEAFF TGTGCCAGCAGTTATTCCCCGGGACAGGGCCTTGAAGCTTTCTTT
TRBJ1-4 - TRBV7-9 TRBD1 CASSSDRAVFLYEKLFF TGTGCCAGCAGTTCTGACAGGGCGGTCTTCCTATATGAAAAACTGTTTTTT
TRBJ2-5 - TRBV6-5 - CASSYSYPPRWETQYF TGTGCCAGCAGTTACTCGTACCCCCCCCGGTGGGAGACCCAGTACTTC
TRBJ1-1 - TRBV7-2 - CASSLGREVNTEAFF TGTGCCAGCAGCTTAGGTAGGGAGGTGAACACTGAAGCTTTCTTT
TRBJ2-1 - TRBV11-2 - CASSGELYNEQFF TGTGCCAGCAGTGGAGAGCTATACAATGAGCAGTTCTTC
TRBJ2-3 - TRBV4-3 - CASSPPAGGSGTDTQYF TGCGCCAGCAGCCCCCCGGCAGGGGGGTCGGGCACAGATACGCAGTATTTT
TRBJ1-5 - TRBV7-9 TRBD1 CASSKTGGNQPQHF TGTGCCAGCAGTAAAACAGGGGGCAATCAGCCCCAGCATTTT
TRBJ2-5 - TRBV6-5 TRBD2 CATKPRGGFQETQYF TGTGCCACCAAACCCCGCGGGGGGTTCCAAGAGACCCAGTACTTC
TRBJ1-2 - TRBV27 - CASSFTRDYGYTF TGTGCCAGCAGTTTTACCAGAGACTATGGCTACACCTTC
TRBJ2-2 - TRBV3-1/TRBV3-2 - CASSQIQGFWAGELFF TGTGCCAGCAGCCAGATACAGGGTTTTTGGGCCGGGGAGCTGTTTTTT
TRBJ2-7 - TRBV3-1/TRBV3-2 - CASSQIDRYEQYF TGTGCCAGCAGCCAAATTGATCGCTACGAGCAGTACTTC
TRBJ1-4 - TRBV9 - CASTPGLTNEKLFF TGTGCCAGCACCCCCGGACTGACTAATGAAAAACTGTTTTTT
TRBJ1-2 - TRBV7-2 TRBD1 CASSADPGGYGYTF TGTGCCAGCAGCGCAGACCCAGGGGGGTATGGCTACACCTTC
TRBJ2-2 - TRBV2 - CASGVDTGELFF TGTGCCAGCGGAGTAGACACCGGGGAGCTGTTTTTT
TRBJ1-1 - TRBV19 - CASKTGQRMNTEAFF TGTGCCAGCAAAACAGGGCAACGAATGAACACTGAAGCTTTCTTT
TRBJ1-3 - TRBV19 - CASREPSGNTIYF TGTGCCAGTAGAGAACCTTCTGGAAACACCATATATTTT
TRBJ2-1 - TRBV30 TRBD2 CAWRERGGPRYNEQFF TGTGCCTGGAGGGAGCGGGGGGGGCCCCGGTACAATGAGCAGTTCTTC